This TCR beta chain was recorded in a study of cytomegalovirus exposure and HLA in healthy donors. Study-wide context: As released early, the data held some 80 million unique TCRs from HLA-typed donors. The study, taken as a whole, reports: Rare sequences made up most TCRs, while some public TCRs were found in many donors.

The PCR used 60 Vbeta and 13 Jbeta primers. Only in-frame clones appear in the TCRdb table, and some are missing; sequencing was by immunoSEQ multiplex PCR. In the table there are 150,000 to 200,000 clones, approximately 80% of which are singletons. This clone has only one observation. The antigen is undetermined. The CDR3 length is 12 residues. Between the trimmed V and J ends, which lost 8 bases and 4 bases, there was a span of 9 bases. Per germline, CDR1 SEHNR and CDR2 FQNEAQ (reference sequence). The sequenced sample consisted of PBMCs. The rearrangement joins TRBV7-9 to TRBJ1-5; D call uncertain. The source is a male donor in good health and CMV-seropositive. CDR3 residues: CASSTVNQPQHF. The CDR3 DNA reads TGTGCCAGCTCCACGGTTAATCAGCCCCAGCATTTT. The whole variable domain, remainder taken from reference TRBV7-9 and TRBJ1-5, is DTGVSQNPRHKITKRGQNVTFRCDPISEHNRLYWYRQTLGQGPEFLTYFQNEAQLEKSRLLSDRFSAERPKGSFSTLEIQRTEQGDSAMYLCASSTVNQPQHFGDGTRLSIL.